A selection of T cell receptor beta chains follows, all from one sample in a study of T cell repertoires in cytomegalovirus infection. TCRdb redid the calling of the reads with MiXCR, one entry per CDR3 protein. Counted here are 500,000 or so distinct CDR3 sequences, approximately 15% occurring once; the ten biggest clones make up around 25%. What was sequenced was CD8+ T cells from PBMCs. These receptors all come from a human donor in good health (CMV status not recorded). Some clones in this sample may be carry-over from other donors' samples. The conserved cysteine and the conserved F or W are not part of the CDR3 here. Fields, in order: clone size, V gene, J gene, CDR3 protein. Size tells how often a clone was seen (once, few, many) or the class of an expanded clone, and some rows leave it out.

>-|TRBV20-1|TRBJ2-7
SARDGNSESYEQY
>many|TRBV7-6|TRBJ2-3
ASSHAQGADTQY
>many|TRBV28|TRBJ2-3
ASNLGGPGDTQY
>-|TRBV27|TRBJ2-7
ASSLGGLAGSYEQY
>few|TRBV7-9|TRBJ1-5
ASSLVPSEPQH
>many|TRBV12-5|TRBJ1-4
ASGFTSTNEKLF
>many|TRBV5-6|TRBJ2-7
ASSTLGGRARKNSYEQY
>-|TRBV5-1|TRBJ2-5
ASATGRGETQY
>-|TRBV27|TRBJ1-5
ASSSRDRGNQPQH
>many|TRBV7-9|TRBJ2-1
ASSQATLARSHNEQF
>-|TRBV9|TRBJ1-1
ASSVDGGTNTEAF
>many|TRBV7-6|TRBJ2-3
ASSLEGGADTQY
>-|TRBV11-3|TRBJ2-5
ASSAGTGLEETQY
>many|TRBV7-8|TRBJ2-2
ASSLGLAGVFRPNTGELF
>few|TRBV25-1|TRBJ2-2
ASSMGGRTGELF
>few|TRBV3-1|TRBJ2-2
ASSQDRAGELF
>few|TRBV19|TRBJ2-1
ASSISFGDEQF
>few|TRBV6-1|TRBJ1-1
AAGRAGITEAF
>many|TRBV19|TRBJ2-1
ASSIGTRGSSYNEQF
>many|TRBV6-1|TRBJ1-5
ASSERGQPQH
>few|TRBV19|TRBJ2-1
ASSIDRGGFYNEQF
>many|TRBV7-2|TRBJ2-3
ASSADSGTSGADTQY
>-|TRBV20-1|TRBJ1-1
SARAYRGARDFNTEAF
>-|TRBV29-1|TRBJ2-5
SVDERGETQY
>few|TRBV27|TRBJ2-2
ASSRPRDRTTGELF
>many|TRBV11-3|TRBJ1-2
ASSRNRVRYGYT
>few|TRBV27|TRBJ1-1
ASRYSGTGMATEAF
>-|TRBV20-1|TRBJ1-2
SAPGGQYYGYT
>many|TRBV6-6|TRBJ2-3
ASSLRGTPRTDTQY
>-|TRBV10-2|TRBJ1-5
ASSEAGRAQPQH
>many|TRBV12-3/TRBV12-4|TRBJ2-1
ASSFGGGTGGGWNEQF
>few|TRBV3-1|TRBJ2-3
ASSPGTGRTDTQY
>-|TRBV5-1|TRBJ1-2
ASSLGTDRGDYGYT
>-|TRBV10-3|TRBJ2-7
AISESETESSYEQY
>many|TRBV12-3/TRBV12-4|TRBJ2-5
ASSFNKLQETQY
>many|TRBV11-2|TRBJ1-1
ASSLWVRAGVGNTEAF
>many|TRBV5-1|TRBJ1-1
ATGQGGTEAF
>-|TRBV19|TRBJ2-7
ASSSGRGRDEQY
>many|TRBV7-9|TRBJ1-1
ASSLYTSMNTEAF
>-|TRBV6-5|TRBJ1-6
ASSYFDRALSPLH
>-|TRBV3-1|TRBJ1-2
ASSQAQLDSYGYT
>many|TRBV7-8|TRBJ1-2
ASSLRRGADGYT
>many|TRBV5-8|TRBJ2-5
ASSLAGDPGQQETQY
>many|TRBV27|TRBJ1-1
ASSLGGGGGWGTEAF
>few|TRBV20-1|TRBJ2-1
SAGGNEQF
>few|TRBV12-3/TRBV12-4|TRBJ2-3
ASSLELTSGDVTDTQY
>few|TRBV6-1|TRBJ2-7
ASSEMTSGRHEQY